This TCR beta chain was recorded in a study of blood T cell repertoires in COVID-19. In the study overall: Whether acute or convalescent, the COVID-19 samples came from the United States, Italy and Spain.

Germline V gene lookup returns CDR1 SGHAT and CDR2 FQNNGV. Germline trimming cut 5 bases from V and 11 bases from J; bases unmatched to any gene: 13. This CDR3 contains 14 residues. Authors' data handling: It was from reference gene primer amplification that nucleated cell counts were estimated. TCRdb's table, derived via immunoSEQ multiplex PCR, lists solely in-frame clones and lacks some. The V and J calls and clone size were taken over from that table, and D and trimming were inferred from the DNA. The table has under 85,000 clones, around four fifths seen once. The chain links TRBV11-2 to TRBJ1-1; 8 nucleotides match TRBD1. The sample comprised peripheral blood. This TCR was sampled from a human donor in a cohort sampled during active COVID-19. The CDR3 DNA follows: TGTGCCAGCAGCCCGGCGTTCAGGGGGCGCGAGGCTTTCTTT. This translates into CASSPAFRGREAFF.